What follows are 21 T cell receptor beta chains derived from one specimen sequenced in a study of blood T cell repertoires in COVID-19. Some clones are missing from TCRdb's copy, which holds only in-frame ones; the method was immunoSEQ multiplex PCR. The sample has fewer than 120,000 clones, over 65% seen once. Sequencing input: peripheral blood. These receptors were obtained from a woman older than 75 with acute or convalescent COVID-19.

The rearrangement joins TRBV18 to TRBJ2-7; D might be TRBD2 (6 bases). Trimming removed 2 bases from V and 7 bases from J, with 12 bases in between. CDR1 and CDR2 (germline): KGHSH, LQKENI. This CDR3 is 13 amino acids long. This CDR3 is CASSPGDRGEQYF. DNA of the CDR3: TGTGCCAGCTCACCAGGGGATCGGGGGGAGCAGTACTTC. The full variable domain, its missing parts supplied by reference TRBV18 and TRBJ2-7, is NAGVMQNPRHLVRRRGQEARLRCSPMKGHSHVYWYRQLPEEGLKFMVYLQKENIIDESGMPKERFSAEFPKEGPSILRIQQVVRGDSAAYFCASSPGDRGEQYFGPGTRLTVT.

J is TRBJ1-2 and V is TRBV7-9, with 8 bases matching TRBD1. Germline V gene data show CDR1 as SEHNR and CDR2 as FQNEAQ (reference sequence). This CDR3 contains 16 residues. The V and J ends lost 4 bases and 3 bases, in that order; junction bases with no gene match: 10. For the CDR3, the DNA is TGTGCCAGCAGCTCGAGACGGACAGGGAACGACTATGGCTACACCTTC. This encodes CASSSRRTGNDYGYTF.

The chain employs TRBV7-9 and TRBJ2-7, with a tentative D call TRBD2 (6 bases). Germline assignment: CDR1 SEHNR and CDR2 FQNEAQ (reference sequence). Deletions cut 4 bases from V and 3 bases from J, with 16 bases between. CDR3 length: 15 amino acids. The CDR3 protein is CASSSPFSGSYEQYF. As DNA, the CDR3 is TGTGCCAGCAGCTCTCCTTTTTCCGGGAGCTACGAGCAGTACTTC.

The CDR3 nucleotides are TGCGCCAGCAGCCTCGGACAGGGGATTAGCAATCAGCCCCAGCATTTT. It encodes CASSLGQGISNQPQHF. This chain uses TRBV4-1 with TRBJ1-5, with 9 bases matching TRBD1. V lost 4 bases and J lost 0; bases outside the gene matches: 4. The germline CDR1 and CDR2 sequences are MGHRA and YSYEKL. This CDR3 contains 16 residues.

This clone came up a few times. V and J are TRBV5-1 and TRBJ1-1; 11 nucleotides line up with TRBD1. CDR3 length: 15 residues. In germline, CDR1 is SGHRS, CDR2 YFSETQ. V gave up 2 bases and J gave up 5 bases; unmatched junction bases: 5. CDR3: CASSLDGTGGTEAFF. Written as DNA, the CDR3 is TGCGCCAGCAGCTTAGACGGGACAGGGGGGACTGAAGCTTTCTTT.

The chain links TRBV4-2 to TRBJ2-7; 7 positions agree with TRBD1. This CDR3 contains 14 residues. The V gene end was trimmed by 5 bases and the J gene end by 4 bases; junction bases not matched to a gene: 8. Germline-derived CDR1 and CDR2 are LGHNA and YNFKEQ. Here the CDR3 reads CASSNRGSRYEQYF. Here the CDR3 DNA reads TGTGCCAGCAGCAACAGGGGCTCCCGTTACGAGCAGTACTTC.

The genes are TRBV10-3 and TRBJ1-2, with D possibly TRBD1 on 6 matching bases. The germline CDR1 and CDR2 sequences are ENHRY and SYGVKD. Trimming stripped 2 bases from V and 2 bases from J, with 6 bases between. The CDR3 loop spans 13 amino acids. In DNA form, the CDR3 reads TGTGCCATCAGTGAGACAGGGAACTATGGCTACACCTTC. Translating it yields CAISETGNYGYTF.

The J gene is TRBJ1-1, the V gene TRBV12-5; TRBD1 might be the D (6 bases). This CDR3 is 13 amino acids long. The germline V gene encodes CDR1 LGHNT and CDR2 FRNRAP. Between the trimmed V and J ends, which lost 7 bases and 3 bases, there was a span of 12 bases. In nucleotides, the CDR3 is TGTGCTAGTGCCCTCCGACAGGACACTGAAGCTTTCTTT. Protein sequence: CASALRQDTEAFF.

The rearrangement links TRBV29-1 to TRBJ2-7, with 9 bases that match TRBD1. J lost 3 bases, V lost 5 bases, and 5 bases had no gene match. This CDR3 contains 13 residues. The germline gives CDR1 SQVTM, CDR2 ANQGSEA. The CDR3 reads CSVPGQGNYEQYF. For the CDR3, the DNA is TGCAGCGTTCCGGGACAGGGTAACTACGAGCAGTACTTC.

The rearrangement joins TRBV6-2 or TRBV6-3 to TRBJ2-3, with 9 bases fitting TRBD2. V shed 0 bases, J shed 2 bases, and the junction held 3 bases outside the gene matches. CDR3 length equals 16 residues. Germline V gene lookup returns CDR1 MNHEY and CDR2 SVGEGT. The CDR3 bases are TGTGCCAGCAGTTACTCTCTAGCGGGGATCACAGATACGCAGTATTTT. This sequence encodes CASSYSLAGITDTQYF.

The rearrangement links TRBV6-2 or TRBV6-3 to TRBJ2-5; TRBD1 agrees at 11 bases. This CDR3 is built from 18 residues. Unmatched junction bases numbered 12, after V lost 0 bases and J lost 6 bases. CDR1 and CDR2 from the germline V gene are MNHEY and SVGEGT. The CDR3 region is CASSYSSPGQGVLKTQYF. CDR3 bases: TGTGCCAGCAGTTACTCTTCCCCGGGACAGGGGGTTTTGAAGACCCAGTACTTC.

This clone was seen a few times. The rearrangement joins TRBV7-2 to TRBJ2-1; possibly TRBD2 for D (5 bases). Trimming shortened V by 7 bases and J by 7 bases, and 14 bases separated the two germline ends. The length of the CDR3 is 13 residues. Germline assignment: CDR1 SGHTA and CDR2 FQGNSA. For the CDR3, the DNA is TGTGCCAGCAATGTGAGGACTCAAAATGAGCAGTTCTTC. It specifies CASNVRTQNEQFF.

J is TRBJ1-3 and V is TRBV7-2; no clear D gene. The CDR3 has 14 amino acids. Trimming left V 4 bases short and J 0 bases short, with 7 bases between. In germline, CDR1 is SGHTA, CDR2 FQGNSA. This chain's CDR3 is CASSYKFSGNTIYF. The CDR3 coding sequence is TGTGCCAGCAGCTATAAATTCTCTGGAAACACCATATATTTT.

The chain is built from TRBV24-1 and TRBJ1-2; 10 bases agree with TRBD1. Germline CDR1 KGHDR, CDR2 SFDVKD. The CDR3 covers 12 residues. V dropped 7 bases and J dropped 9; count of bases not matched to a gene: 4. The CDR3 reads CATRDRGSRYTF. Written as DNA, the CDR3 is TGTGCCACCAGGGACAGGGGGTCCCGCTACACCTTC.

The rearrangement uses TRBV7-6 and TRBJ2-7; TRBD2 is a possible D gene (7 bases). V shed 1 base and J shed 3 bases, with 13 bases lying between them. Germline V gives CDR1 SGHVS, CDR2 FNYEAQ. The CDR3 loop spans 15 amino acids. CDR3 DNA: TGTGCCAGCAGCTTAGTTCGGGGGGCCGTCTACGAGCAGTACTTC. Encoded protein: CASSLVRGAVYEQYF.

The chain is built from TRBV5-1 and TRBJ2-7; D possibly corresponds to TRBD2 (5 bases). V was shortened by 4 bases and J by 6 bases, with 20 bases between the two germline ends. CDR3 length: 15 amino acids. CDR1 and CDR2 (germline): SGHRS, YFSETQ. The CDR3 region is CASSPTLTGEGEQYF. CDR3 nucleotides: TGCGCCAGCAGCCCGACCTTAACGGGTGAGGGCGAGCAGTACTTC.

The CDR3 DNA reads as TGTGCCAGCAGCCGTGACAGGGGCGTGCGGACCCAGTACTTC. It encodes CASSRDRGVRTQYF. The rearrangement links TRBV7-2 to TRBJ2-5, with 8 bases lining up with TRBD1. Germline CDR1 and CDR2: SGHTA and FQGNSA. V lost 5 bases to trimming and J lost 7 bases; unmatched junction nucleotides: 9. CDR3 length: 14 amino acids.

V and J are TRBV5-6 and TRBJ2-7, with TRBD1 identical over 11 bases. The ends lost 4 bases at V and 5 bases at J; junction bases unmatched: 2. Germline loops: CDR1 SGHDT, CDR2 YYEEEE. The CDR3 contains 13 residues. This chain's CDR3 is CASSRTGGNEQYF. CDR3 sequence (DNA): TGTGCCAGCAGCCGGACAGGGGGCAACGAGCAGTACTTC.

There are a few counts of this clone. The V gene is TRBV12-3 or TRBV12-4, the J gene TRBJ1-2, with 7 bases identical to TRBD1. V gave up 6 bases and J gave up 4 bases; unmatched junction bases: 5. This CDR3 is 13 amino acids long. The CDR3 is CASSKDRIYGYTF. CDR3 DNA: TGTGCCAGCAGCAAGGACAGGATCTATGGCTACACCTTC.

This clone is a singleton in its sample. J is TRBJ2-7 and V is TRBV5-6; possibly TRBD2 for D (5 bases). This CDR3 comprises 11 residues. The germline V and J ends were trimmed by 6 bases and 4 bases, with 8 bases remaining between them. CDR1 is SGHDT and CDR2 is YYEEEE in the germline V gene. CDR3 DNA: TGTGCCAGCACCTCGGGGTACGAGCAGTACTTC. Amino acid sequence: CASTSGYEQYF.

This clone has more than one count but fewer than ten. This chain joins TRBV5-1 and TRBJ1-1, with D possibly TRBD1 on 5 matching bases. V dropped 4 bases and J dropped 6 bases, with 13 bases sitting between them. There are 13 residues in the CDR3. Germline loops: CDR1 SGHRS, CDR2 YFSETQ. CDR3 coding DNA: TGCGCCAGCAGCCTAGACAGTTTTTCTGAAGCTTTCTTT. Translated: CASSLDSFSEAFF.